This section outlines one T cell receptor (beta chain) sequence together with its context. The antigen this receptor binds is unknown. The record has no base qualities; no much larger clone is one base away. The CDR1 and CDR2 encoded by the germline V gene are SGHRS and YFSETQ. Spanning cysteine to phenylalanine, the CDR3 consists of 13 amino acids. The kept DNA is CDR3 alone, 39 bases in frame from the first base. V is reduced by 4 bases and J by 6 bases, leaving a spacing of 14 bases between them. The sample belongs to a study of siplizumab effects on memory and regulatory T cells (dated 2019 in TCRdb). Describing the broader study: The study examined how the anti-CD2 antibody siplizumab affects alloreactive T-cell subsets in allogeneic mixed lymphocyte reactions built from human PBMCs.

Libraries came from the immunoSEQ multiplex PCR assay. Roughly 100,000 TCR templates per sample were assayed on the deep sequencing platform. Genomic DNA extracted from sorted T cells was the material used for TCRbeta CDR3 sequencing. Processing in the source paper ran as follows. Clonal analysis of TCRbeta CDR3 data was done in the R programming language. Alloreactive CD4+ and CD8+ clones were defined by comparing unstimulated samples with post-reaction CFSE-low samples. By matching sequences to the repertoires of sorted unstimulated Treg and non-Treg cells, each alloreactive CD4+ clone was assigned a regulatory or non-regulatory origin. TCRdb retrieved this table from immuneACCESS and kept in-frame rearrangements only. Not all clones are present; in checked studies, unresolved V genes account for under half, and no reason is known for the remainder. V and J calls and clone size follow that table, whereas D and trimming were derived from the DNA. The sample has some 100,000 clones on record, 90% to 95% of them singletons. Around 0.73% of the sample rests with the top ten.

Results the study describes overall, beyond this receptor: For roughly 75-97% of proliferating CD4+ or CD8+ clones, no naive or memory phenotype could be assigned. Greater diversity appeared to be present in unstimulated naive T cells than in memory T cells, and a substantial contribution to the alloresponse seemed to be made by naive cells. Siplizumab significantly reduced the cumulative frequency of alloreactive sequences traceable to unstimulated CD4+ memory T cells. Sequences below about 10^-5 frequency were poorly captured, so only a minor fraction of alloreactive clones could be mapped to unstimulated subsets. The suppressive function of proliferating Tregs from siplizumab cultures was not functionally confirmed. Among mappable alloreactive CD4+ clones, the Treg-derived fraction averaged around 70% with siplizumab versus roughly 30% in control reactions.

Sorted unstimulated T cells and proliferating T cells recovered from mixed lymphocyte reactions were subjected to TCRbeta CDR3 sequencing. Fresh whole blood from nine to eleven HLA-typed healthy donors served as the source for isolating PBMCs. To map where alloreactive clones came from, unstimulated CD4+ regulatory T cells were FACS-sorted. The chain is assembled from TRBV5-1 and TRBJ2-7, and possibly TRBD1, on 6 matching bases. The sample taken for sequencing was Tregs sorted from blood. The receptor's source is a human donor in good health. The CDR3 amino acid sequence is: CASSSLQGREQYF. The DNA reads as follows: TGCGCCAGCAGCAGCTTACAGGGCCGCGAGCAGTACTTC.